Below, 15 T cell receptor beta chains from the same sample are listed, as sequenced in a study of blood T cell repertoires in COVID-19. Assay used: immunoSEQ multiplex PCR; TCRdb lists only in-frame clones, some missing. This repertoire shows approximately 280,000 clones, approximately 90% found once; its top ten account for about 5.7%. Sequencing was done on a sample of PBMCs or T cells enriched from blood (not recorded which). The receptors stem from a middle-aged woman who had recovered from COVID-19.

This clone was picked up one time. As DNA, the CDR3 is TGTGCCAGCAGTTACAGGGCCTCGACAGGGGGAAGGGAGACCCAGTACTTC. The encoded protein is CASSYRASTGGRETQYF. The chain uses TRBV6-2 or TRBV6-3 and TRBJ2-5; 9 positions match TRBD1. V was pared by 2 bases and J by 5 bases, with 12 bases of the junction left unmatched. CDR1 and CDR2 (germline): MNHEY, SVGEGT. This CDR3 contains 17 residues.

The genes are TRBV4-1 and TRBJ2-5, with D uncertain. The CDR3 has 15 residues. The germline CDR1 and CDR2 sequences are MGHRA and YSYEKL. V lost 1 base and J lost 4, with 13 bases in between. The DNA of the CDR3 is TGCGCCAGCAGCCAAGTTTCCCGGTTACGAGAGACCCAGTACTTC. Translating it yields CASSQVSRLRETQYF.

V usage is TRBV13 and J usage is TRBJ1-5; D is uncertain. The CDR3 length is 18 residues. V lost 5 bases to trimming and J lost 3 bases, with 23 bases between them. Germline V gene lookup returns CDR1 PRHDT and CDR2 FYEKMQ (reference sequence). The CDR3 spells CASSAHYRSGEDNQPQHF. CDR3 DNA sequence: TGTGCCAGCAGCGCCCATTACCGGTCAGGCGAAGACAATCAGCCCCAGCATTTT.

CDR3: CASSLGARNTGTEAFF. The CDR3 nucleotides read TGTGCCAGCAGCTTAGGGGCACGGAACACAGGGACTGAAGCTTTCTTT. This rearrangement joins TRBV7-3 to TRBJ1-1, with D tentatively TRBD1 (6 bases). The CDR3 consists of 16 residues. V was cut by 2 bases and J by 5 bases, with 18 bases left in between. Germline V gene sequence: CDR1 SGHTA, CDR2 FQGTGA.

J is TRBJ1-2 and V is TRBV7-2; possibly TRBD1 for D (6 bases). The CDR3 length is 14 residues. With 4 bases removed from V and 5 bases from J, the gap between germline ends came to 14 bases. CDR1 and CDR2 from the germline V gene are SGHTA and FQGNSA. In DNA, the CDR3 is TGTGCCAGCAGCTCCTACCGGACAGATTATGGCTACACCTTC. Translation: CASSSYRTDYGYTF.

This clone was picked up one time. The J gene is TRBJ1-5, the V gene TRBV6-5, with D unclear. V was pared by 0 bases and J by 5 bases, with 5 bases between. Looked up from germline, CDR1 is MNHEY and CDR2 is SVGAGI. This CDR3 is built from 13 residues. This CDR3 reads CASSYSYDQPQHF. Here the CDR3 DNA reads TGTGCCAGCAGTTACTCATATGATCAGCCCCAGCATTTT.

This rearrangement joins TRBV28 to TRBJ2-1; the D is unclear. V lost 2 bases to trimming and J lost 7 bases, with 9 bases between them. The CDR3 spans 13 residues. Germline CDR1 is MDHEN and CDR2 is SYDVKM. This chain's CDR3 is CASSLGSLNEQFF. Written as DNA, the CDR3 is TGTGCCAGCAGTTTAGGTAGCTTGAATGAGCAGTTCTTC.

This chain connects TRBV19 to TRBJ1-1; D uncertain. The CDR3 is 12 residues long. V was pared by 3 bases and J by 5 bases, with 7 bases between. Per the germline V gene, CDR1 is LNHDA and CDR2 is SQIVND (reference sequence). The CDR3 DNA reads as TGTGCCAGTAGTATGGAGTTTACTGAAGCTTTCTTT. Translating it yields CASSMEFTEAFF.

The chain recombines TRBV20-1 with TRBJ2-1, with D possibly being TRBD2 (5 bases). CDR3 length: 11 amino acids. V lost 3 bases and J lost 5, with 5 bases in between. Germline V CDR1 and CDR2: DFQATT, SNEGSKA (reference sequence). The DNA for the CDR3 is TGCAGTGCTAGCGGGGACAATGAGCAGTTCTTC. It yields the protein CSASGDNEQFF.

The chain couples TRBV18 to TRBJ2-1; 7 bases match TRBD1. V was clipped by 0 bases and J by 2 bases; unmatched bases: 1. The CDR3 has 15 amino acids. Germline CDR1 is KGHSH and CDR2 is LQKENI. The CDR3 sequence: CASSPPQGAYNEQFF. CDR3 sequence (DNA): TGTGCCAGCTCACCACCTCAGGGGGCCTACAATGAGCAGTTCTTC.

The CDR3 reads CASSLISGSTGELFF. CDR3 DNA sequence: TGTGCCAGCAGCTTAATCTCGGGGTCTACCGGGGAGCTGTTTTTT. The rearrangement joins TRBV7-3 to TRBJ2-2, with a tentative D call TRBD2 (5 bases). This CDR3 has 15 amino acids. V dropped 1 base and J dropped 5 bases, with 11 bases sitting between them. Germline V gene sequence: CDR1 SGHTA, CDR2 FQGTGA.

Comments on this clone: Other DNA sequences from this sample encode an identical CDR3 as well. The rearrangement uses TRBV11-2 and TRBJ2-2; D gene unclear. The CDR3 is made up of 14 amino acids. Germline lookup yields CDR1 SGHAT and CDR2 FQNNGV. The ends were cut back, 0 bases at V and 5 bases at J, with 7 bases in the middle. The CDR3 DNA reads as TGTGCCAGCAGCTTAGATCGCGGAACCGGGGAGCTGTTTTTT. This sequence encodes CASSLDRGTGELFF.

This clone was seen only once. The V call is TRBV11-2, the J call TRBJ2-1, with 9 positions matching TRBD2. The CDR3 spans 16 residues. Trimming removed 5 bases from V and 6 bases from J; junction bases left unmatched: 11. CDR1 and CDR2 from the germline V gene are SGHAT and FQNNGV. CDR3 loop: CASSLGTSTPTNEQFF. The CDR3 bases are TGTGCCAGCAGCCTAGGGACTAGCACCCCTACCAATGAGCAGTTCTTC.

The CDR3 region is CASSPRRPQGGSTGELFF. CDR3 DNA: TGTGCCAGCAGTCCCCGGCGCCCCCAGGGCGGAAGCACCGGGGAGCTGTTTTTT. V gene TRBV3-1 (or the pseudogene TRBV3-2) combines with J gene TRBJ2-2; a possible D gene is TRBD1 (5 bases). This CDR3 has 18 residues. Germline V gene lookup returns CDR1 LGHDT and CDR2 YNNKEL (reference sequence). The ends were cut back, 6 bases at V and 4 bases at J, with 24 bases in the middle.

CDR3 DNA sequence: TGCAGTGCTAGTCTGCTAGCGGGAGTAGATACGCAGTATTTT. It yields the protein CSASLLAGVDTQYF. This chain links TRBV20-1 with TRBJ2-3; the match to TRBD2 covers 10 bases. This CDR3 comprises 14 residues. The ends lost 3 bases at V and 5 bases at J; junction bases unmatched: 5. Germline assignment: CDR1 DFQATT and CDR2 SNEGSKA (reference sequence).